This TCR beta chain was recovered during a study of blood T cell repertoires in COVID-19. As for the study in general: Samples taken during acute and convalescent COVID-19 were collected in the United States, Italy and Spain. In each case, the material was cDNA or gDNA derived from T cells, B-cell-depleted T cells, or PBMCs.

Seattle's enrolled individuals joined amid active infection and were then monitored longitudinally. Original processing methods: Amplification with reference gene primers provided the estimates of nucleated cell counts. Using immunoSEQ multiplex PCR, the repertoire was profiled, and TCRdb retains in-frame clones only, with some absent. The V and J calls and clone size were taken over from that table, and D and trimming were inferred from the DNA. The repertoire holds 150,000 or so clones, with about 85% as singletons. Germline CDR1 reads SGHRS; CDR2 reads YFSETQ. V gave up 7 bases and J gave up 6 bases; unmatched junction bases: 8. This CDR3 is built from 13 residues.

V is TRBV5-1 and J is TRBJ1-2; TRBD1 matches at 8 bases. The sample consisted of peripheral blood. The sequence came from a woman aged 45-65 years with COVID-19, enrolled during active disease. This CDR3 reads CASGGGQGDGYTF. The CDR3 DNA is TGCGCCAGCGGTGGTGGACAGGGCGATGGCTACACCTTC.